This TCR beta chain was captured by sequencing in a study of blood T cells in healthy people across ages. Concerning this clonotype itself: What it recognizes is unknown.

The CDR3 runs to 17 residues. General study findings and limits: Per million T cells, the diversity of TCR beta decreased roughly linearly as age advanced.

Alongside a J-beta primer mix, a sample-barcoded 5' primer served in a second PCR lasting about 7 to 12 cycles. All samples gave at least 2.5 million CDR3-containing paired-end reads. TCRdb re-called the 5' RACE reads with MiXCR, one entry per CDR3 protein. The repertoire includes roughly 1,000,000 distinct CDR3 sequences, around 27% of them detected once, and around 0.75% sits in the top ten. These records were also assigned to another study, of T cells of mothers and their children.

Sequencing was performed on blood. This receptor was obtained from a girl aged 2-9 years in good health. This sequence joins TRBV21-1 and TRBJ2-3; no DNA check was done on the table's D call, TRBD2. TRBV21-1 is noted as a pseudogene. CDR3 protein: CASSKAEAGGPRDTQYF. CDR3 nucleotides: TGTGCCAGCAGCAAAGCGGAAGCGGGAGGGCCGCGGGATACGCAGTATTTT.